A single sample is the source of the 20 T cell receptor beta chains below, sequenced in a study. The sorted Tregs were CD4+CD25+CD127-/low cells. TCRdb analysed the 5' RACE reads with MiXCR anew, one entry per CDR3 protein. Of tens of thousands of distinct CDR3 sequences in the sample, more than 25% were seen once. Source material: tumor-infiltrating Tregs sorted from the breast tumor. The receptors originated from a female donor with breast cancer.

The rearrangement links TRBV5-1 to TRBJ2-5; TRBD1 or TRBD2 may be the D gene (5 bases each). CDR1 is SGHRS, CDR2 YFSETQ, per germline. The CDR3 covers 15 residues. The V end was cut by 4 bases, the J end by 4 bases, with 17 bases between. The CDR3 sequence: CASSRESGTPETQYF. As DNA, the CDR3 is TGCGCCAGCAGCCGAGAGTCCGGGACCCCAGAGACCCAGTACTTC.

By frequency in the sample, this clonotype is medium-sized. The CDR3 is CASTATRTGGPEAFF. CDR3 nucleotides: TGTGCCAGCACCGCGACCAGGACAGGGGGACCTGAAGCTTTCTTT. V is TRBV12-3 or TRBV12-4 and J is TRBJ1-1; 10 positions match TRBD1. The CDR3 sequence is 15 residues long. Trimming cost V 7 bases and J 6 bases; bases outside gene matches: 11.

A remark on this clonotype: Being one base from a much bigger clone, this may be a read error. The chain uses TRBV7-6 and TRBJ2-3; 7 nucleotides agree with TRBD2. The CDR3 spans 14 residues. Germline V lookup: CDR1 SGHVS, CDR2 FNYEAQ. CDR3 sequence (DNA): TGTACCAGCAGCTCCGGGAGGACCACAGATACGCAGTATTTT. It translates to CTSSSGRTTDTQYF.

A word on this clonotype: The junction shows a germline mismatch at one end, possibly a read error. The V and J genes are TRBV6-2 or TRBV6-3 and TRBJ1-5; TRBD1 might be the D (6 bases). Germline lookup yields CDR1 MNHEY and CDR2 SVGEGT. This CDR3 has 15 amino acids. CDR3 DNA sequence: TGTGCCGGCAGTTCACAGGGACGGAGCAATCAGCCCCAGCATTTT. Protein: CAGSSQGRSNQPQHF.

The chain recombines TRBV7-3 with TRBJ2-1, with 8 positions matching TRBD1. With 3 bases clipped from V and 10 bases from J, the junction kept 2 bases outside the gene matches. Germline V gene lookup returns CDR1 SGHTA and CDR2 FQGTGA. The CDR3 loop spans 12 amino acids. CDR3 DNA: TGTGCCAGCAGCTTGAACAGGGGGGAGCAGTTCTTC. Its translation is CASSLNRGEQFF. Full variable domain (outside the CDR3, taken from reference TRBV7-3 and TRBJ2-1): GAGVSQTPSNKVTEKGKYVELRCDPISGHTALYWYRQSLGQGPEFLIYFQGTGAADDSGLPNDRFFAVRPEGSVSTLKIQRTERGDSAVYLCASSLNRGEQFFGPGTRLTVL.

This clonotype turned up a few times. The chain carries TRBV6-5 and TRBJ1-2, with D maybe TRBD1 (5 bases). Germline CDR1 reads MNHEY; CDR2 reads SVGAGI. V lost 7 bases, J lost 4 bases, and 13 bases lay in between. CDR3 size: 13 residues. The CDR3 DNA sequence: TGTGCCAGCACCAGACCAGGGTCCTATGGCTACACCTTC. Protein product: CASTRPGSYGYTF.

This rearrangement joins TRBV6-1 to TRBJ1-6, with unresolved D. The V gene lost 3 bases and the J gene lost 14 bases, with 14 bases spanning the gap. There are 13 residues in the CDR3. Germline CDR1 reads MNHNS; CDR2 reads SASEGT. In DNA, the CDR3 is TGTGCCAGCAGTGAGGACCACTCTTTAACCCTCCACTTT. Translated: CASSEDHSLTLHF.

This clonotype was recorded at least ten times. CDR3 sequence reads: CASSKGGNQPQHF. CDR3 sequence (DNA): TGTGCCAGCAGCAAAGGGGGCAATCAGCCCCAGCATTTT. The rearrangement uses TRBV12-3 or TRBV12-4 and TRBJ1-5, with D perhaps matching TRBD1 (5 bases). V lost 6 bases and J lost 2, with 8 bases in between. The CDR3 is 13 amino acids.

This clonotype was counted a few times. This chain links TRBV9 with TRBJ1-6, with D possibly matching TRBD1 (6 bases). The germline gives CDR1 SGDLS, CDR2 YYNGEE. V was clipped by 4 bases and J by 7 bases, with 18 bases between them. This CDR3 has 16 amino acids. The CDR3, as DNA: TGTGCCAGCAGCCCCAGGACAGAAATCTCAAATTCACCCCTCCACTTT. Its translation is CASSPRTEISNSPLHF.

This sequence joins TRBV12-3 or TRBV12-4 and TRBJ2-2, with TRBD1 matching over 8 bases. Trimming took 4 bases from V and 3 from J; bases not matched to a gene: 4. This CDR3 region has 15 residues. The CDR3 sequence is CASSYTGGYTGELFF. The CDR3 DNA follows: TGTGCCAGCAGTTATACAGGGGGTTACACCGGGGAGCTGTTTTTT.

J is TRBJ1-5 and V is TRBV6-1; D possibly corresponds to TRBD1 (5 bases). CDR1 is MNHNS, CDR2 SASEGT, per germline. Deletions cut 3 bases from V and 6 bases from J, with 9 bases between. This CDR3 has 13 residues. DNA of the CDR3: TGTGCCAGCAGTGACAGGGAAGGTCAGCCCCAGCATTTT. Protein product: CASSDREGQPQHF.

V and J are TRBV11-3 and TRBJ2-2, with 7 bases aligning to TRBD1. This CDR3 contains 15 residues. Germline CDR1 is SGHNT and CDR2 is YENEEA. Trimming removed 6 bases from V and 4 bases from J; junction bases left unmatched: 8. CDR3 loop: CASRTGPSGTGELFF. CDR3 DNA: TGTGCCAGCAGGACAGGGCCATCGGGCACCGGGGAGCTGTTTTTT.

In this sample, this clonotype turned up many times. This rearrangement joins TRBV6-5 to TRBJ2-7; D possibly matches TRBD1 or TRBD2 (5 bases each). Germline V gene lookup returns CDR1 MNHEY and CDR2 SVGAGI. V was cut by 6 bases and J by 0 bases, with 12 bases left in between. This CDR3 region has 14 residues. The CDR3 bases are TGTGCCAGCAGCGGGACCGAGAGCTCCTACGAGCAGTACTTC. Translating gives CASSGTESSYEQYF.

This clonotype came up many times. The chain uses TRBV28 and TRBJ2-3; D gene unclear. This CDR3 has 13 amino acids. The V gene lost 6 bases and the J gene lost 2 bases, with 9 bases spanning the gap. The germline gives CDR1 MDHEN, CDR2 SYDVKM. The CDR3 sequence is CASRRSFTDTQYF. DNA for the CDR3: TGTGCCAGCAGAAGGTCCTTCACAGATACGCAGTATTTT.

J is TRBJ1-1 and V is TRBV5-6; 8 positions match TRBD1. Germline V CDR1 and CDR2: SGHDT, YYEEEE. V was pared by 4 bases and J by 4 bases, with 12 bases of the junction left unmatched. The CDR3 runs 16 residues. The CDR3, as DNA: TGTGCCAGCAGCCCGAGGGCAGGGGGCCCTTTCACTGAAGCTTTCTTT. It specifies CASSPRAGGPFTEAFF.

This clonotype was found a few times. The chain carries TRBV5-1 and TRBJ2-7, with D possibly TRBD1 on 6 matching bases. The CDR3 contains 17 residues. The germline V and J ends were trimmed by 9 bases and 2 bases, with 27 bases remaining between them. Per germline, CDR1 SGHRS and CDR2 YFSETQ. CDR3 in DNA: TGCGCCACTACGCCTCTATTTGCAGGGGAAAACCCCTACGAGCAGTACTTC. The encoded protein is CATTPLFAGENPYEQYF.

The chain couples TRBV7-8 to TRBJ2-1; tentative D call: TRBD2 (8 bases). Germline V CDR1 and CDR2: SGHVS, FQNEAQ. The V end was cut by 5 bases, the J end by 9 bases, with 17 bases between. The CDR3 extends over 14 amino acids. CDR3 loop: CASSAGGQYAEQFF. The CDR3 nucleotides are TGTGCCAGCAGCGCGGGGGGACAGTACGCTGAGCAGTTCTTC.

Comments on this clonotype: This may arise from a read error, as a much more abundant clone is one base away. V usage is TRBV5-1 and J usage is TRBJ2-3; 9 nucleotides align to TRBD1. Germline lookup yields CDR1 SGHRS and CDR2 YFSETQ. The CDR3 is made up of 14 amino acids. CDR3 loop: CTSSLGQGPDTQYF. DNA for the CDR3: TGCACCAGCAGCCTGGGACAGGGCCCAGATACGCAGTATTTT.

This clonotype showed up just a few times. V usage is TRBV4-3 and J usage is TRBJ2-3; D gene unclear. Trimming took 6 bases from V and 6 from J, leaving 13 bases between them. CDR3 length equals 13 residues. Germline values: CDR1 LGHNA, CDR2 YSLEER. CDR3 sequence reads: CASSRQARDTQYF. The CDR3 coding sequence is TGCGCCAGCAGTCGTCAGGCTAGGGATACGCAGTATTTT.

This clonotype was counted at least ten times. The chain recombines TRBV7-3 with TRBJ1-2; 7 nucleotides line up with TRBD1. Germline loops: CDR1 SGHTA, CDR2 FQGTGA. The ends lost 5 bases at V and 4 bases at J; junction bases unmatched: 7. The CDR3 sequence is 14 residues long. Written as DNA, the CDR3 is TGTGCCAGCAGCCCCGGGACAGCGGGCTATGGCTACACCTTC. It specifies CASSPGTAGYGYTF.